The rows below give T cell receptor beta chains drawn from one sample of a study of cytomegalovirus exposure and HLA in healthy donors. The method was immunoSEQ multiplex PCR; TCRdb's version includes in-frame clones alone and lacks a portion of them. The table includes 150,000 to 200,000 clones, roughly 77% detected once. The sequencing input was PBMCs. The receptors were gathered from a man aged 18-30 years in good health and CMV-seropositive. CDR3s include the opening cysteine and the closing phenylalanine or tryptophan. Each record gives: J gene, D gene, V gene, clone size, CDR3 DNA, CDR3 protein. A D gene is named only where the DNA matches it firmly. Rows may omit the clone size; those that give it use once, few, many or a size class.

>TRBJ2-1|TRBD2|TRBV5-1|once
TGCGCCAGCAGCTTTCCTATCGGTCGGGCGGGAGTAGACAATGAGCAGTTCTTC
CASSFPIGRAGVDNEQFF
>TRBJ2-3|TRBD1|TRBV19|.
TGTGCCAGTAGGCCCCTGGGCCAGGGGGCTAGCACAGATACGCAGTATTTT
CASRPLGQGASTDTQYF
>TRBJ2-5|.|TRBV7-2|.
TGTGCCAGCAGCTCCAACAGGGTCCAAGAGACCCAGTACTTC
CASSSNRVQETQYF
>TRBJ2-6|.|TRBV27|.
TGTGCCAGCAGTTACAGGGTTGGTGGGGCCAACGTCCTGACTTTC
CASSYRVGGANVLTF
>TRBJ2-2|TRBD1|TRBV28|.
TGTGCCAGCAGGACAGGGTACGCCGGGGAGCTGTTTTTT
CASRTGYAGELFF
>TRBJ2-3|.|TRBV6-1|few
TGTGCCAGCAGTGAAACCGCTAGCGTGGGCACAGATACGCAGTATTTT
CASSETASVGTDTQYF
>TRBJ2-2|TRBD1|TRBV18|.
TGTGCCAGCTCACTCCACAGGGGCGGCTTCACCGGGGAGCTGTTTTTT
CASSLHRGGFTGELFF
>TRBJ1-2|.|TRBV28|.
TGTGCCAGCAGTATAAGCCCCAGGACAGCGTTCTATGGCTACACCTTC
CASSISPRTAFYGYTF
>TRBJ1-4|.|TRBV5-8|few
TGTGCCAGCAGTCCTCGGGAGGCGCAAAATGAAAAACTGTTTTTT
CASSPREAQNEKLFF
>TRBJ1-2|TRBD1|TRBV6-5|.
TGTGCCAGCAGTTCCACGGGACAGGTAGCTAACTATGGCTACACCTTC
CASSSTGQVANYGYTF
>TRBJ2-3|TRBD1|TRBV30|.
TGTGCCTCGGGACAGGGGAGCACAGATACGCAGTATTTT
CASGQGSTDTQYF
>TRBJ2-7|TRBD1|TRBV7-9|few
TGTGCCAGCAGCGATCGGGACAGGGGTTCCTGGGAGCAGTACTTC
CASSDRDRGSWEQYF
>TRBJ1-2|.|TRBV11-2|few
TGTGCCAGCAGCTCCGAGGGCTATGGCTACACCTTC
CASSSEGYGYTF
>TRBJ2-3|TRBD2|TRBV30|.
TGTGCCTGGAGTCGGCTAGCGGTTAACACAGATACGCAGTATTTT
CAWSRLAVNTDTQYF
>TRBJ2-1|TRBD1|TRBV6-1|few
TGTGCCAGCAGCCGGGGACAGAACAATGAGCAGTTCTTC
CASSRGQNNEQFF
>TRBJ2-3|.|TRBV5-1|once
TGCGCCAGCAACGGCCTAAGCAACAGAGGGACAGATACGCAGTATTTT
CASNGLSNRGTDTQYF
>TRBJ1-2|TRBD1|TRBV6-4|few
TGTGCCAGCCATAGACAGGGGGCGATAGGCTACACCTTC
CASHRQGAIGYTF
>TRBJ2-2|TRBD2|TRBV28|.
TGTGCCAGCACCCGCGGGGGGGGAACGAACACCGGGGAGCTGTTTTTT
CASTRGGGTNTGELFF
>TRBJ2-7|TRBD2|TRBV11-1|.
TGTGCCAGCAGCGGGACTACGCGTCGATACGAGCAGTACTTC
CASSGTTRRYEQYF
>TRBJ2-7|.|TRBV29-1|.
TGCAGCGTTGATCGCACCGACGGGTCCTACGAGCAGTACTTC
CSVDRTDGSYEQYF
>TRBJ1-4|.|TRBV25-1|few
TGTGCCAGCAGTGGCCCCGCAGGGATTGGGGAAAAACTGTTTTTT
CASSGPAGIGEKLFF
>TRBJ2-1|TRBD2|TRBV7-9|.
TGTGCCAGCAGCTTAGGGACTAGCGCCAACAATGAGCAGTTCTTC
CASSLGTSANNEQFF
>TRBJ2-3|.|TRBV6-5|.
TGTGCCAGCAGGTCGACAGCAGATACGCAGTATTTT
CASRSTADTQYF
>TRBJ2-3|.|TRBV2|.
TGTGCCAGCACCGTACCACTTATCATTGATACGCAGTATTTT
CASTVPLIIDTQYF
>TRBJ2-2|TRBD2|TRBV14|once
TGTGCCAGCAGCTGGGGACTATCGAACACCGGGGAGCTGTTTTTT
CASSWGLSNTGELFF
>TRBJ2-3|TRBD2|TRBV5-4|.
TGTGCCAGCAGCTGGCTCCCCGAGCGGGAGAGCACAGATACGCAGTATTTT
CASSWLPERESTDTQYF
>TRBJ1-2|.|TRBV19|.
TGTGCCAGTAGGGGGGGAAGATGGTATGGCTACACCTTC
CASRGGRWYGYTF
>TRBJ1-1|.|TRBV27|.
TGTGCCAGCAGCCCAGGGTACATGAACACTGAAGCTTTCTTT
CASSPGYMNTEAFF
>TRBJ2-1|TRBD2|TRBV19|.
TGTGCCAGTAGTATTACTCCGACTAGCGGGATTTACAATGAGCAGTTCTTC
CASSITPTSGIYNEQFF
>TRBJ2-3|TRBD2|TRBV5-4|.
TGTGCCAGCAGCTTGTCAGGGAGGGGCGGCACAGATACGCAGTATTTT
CASSLSGRGGTDTQYF
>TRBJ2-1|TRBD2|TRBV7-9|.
TGTGCCAGCAGCTTTTATTTCCGGGGAGGAGCGGGAGTGGGTAATGAGCAGTTCTTC
CASSFYFRGGAGVGNEQFF
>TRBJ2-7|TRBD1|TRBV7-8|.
TGTGCCAGCAGCTTAGCCCGGACAGGGGGCTTCCACGAGCAGTACTTC
CASSLARTGGFHEQYF
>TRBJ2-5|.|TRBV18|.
TGTGCCAGCTCACCACGAGACCCTGAGGCCCAGTACTTC
CASSPRDPEAQYF
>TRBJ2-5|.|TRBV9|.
TGTGCCAGCAGCGTAGCCCTAGACGAGACCCAGTACTTC
CASSVALDETQYF
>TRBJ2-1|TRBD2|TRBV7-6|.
TGTGCCAGCAGCCAAGGACTGGGTAGCGGGAGGGCTATCTACAATGAGCAGTTCTTC
CASSQGLGSGRAIYNEQFF
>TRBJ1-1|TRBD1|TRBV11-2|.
TGTGCCAGCAGCCTAAGGGGACAGGGGGACACTGAAGCTTTCTTT
CASSLRGQGDTEAFF
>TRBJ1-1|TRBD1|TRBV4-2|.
TGTGCCAGCAGCCAAACCGGGACAGAAGAAGCTTTCTTT
CASSQTGTEEAFF